One sample yielded the 14 T cell receptor beta chains listed below, sequenced in a study of blood T cell repertoires in COVID-19. TCRdb's copy holds only in-frame clones and misses some; the assay was immunoSEQ multiplex PCR. The table has 110,000 to 150,000 clones, around 81% seen once. What was sequenced was peripheral blood. The origin of the receptors is a human donor in a cohort sampled during active COVID-19.

The chain is built from TRBV6-5 and TRBJ1-3; TRBD1 aligns across 7 bases. The CDR3 is 14 amino acids. Germline loops: CDR1 MNHEY, CDR2 SVGAGI. The J segment lost 4 bases and the V segment lost 6 bases, leaving 6 bases of the junction unmatched. CDR3 amino acids: CASSATGDGNTIYF. The DNA for the CDR3 is TGTGCCAGCAGCGCTACAGGGGACGGAAACACCATATATTTT.

The chain employs TRBV4-3 and TRBJ2-7; D is perhaps TRBD2 (6 bases). Germline loops: CDR1 LGHNA, CDR2 YSLEER. Trimming removed 0 bases at V and 1 base at J, with 13 bases between. The CDR3 has 16 residues. CDR3 sequence (DNA): TGCGCCAGCAGCCAAGAGGTGGCCGGGGGTTCCTACGAGCAGTACTTC. Translating it yields CASSQEVAGGSYEQYF.

The rearrangement uses TRBV7-9 and TRBJ2-5; D unclear. The germline gives CDR1 SEHNR, CDR2 FQNEAQ (reference sequence). V lost 5 bases, J lost 5 bases, and 6 bases lay in between. The length of the CDR3 is 11 residues. CDR3 residues: CASSHSETQYF. CDR3 DNA sequence: TGTGCCAGCAGCCACTCCGAGACCCAGTACTTC.

The J gene is TRBJ1-2, the V gene TRBV29-1; unclear D gene. Germline lookup yields CDR1 SQVTM and CDR2 ANQGSEA. V was shortened by 3 bases and J by 2 bases, with 10 bases between the two germline ends. The CDR3 sequence is 13 residues long. The CDR3 DNA follows: TGCAGCGTTGAGGGCACAGCCAACTATGGCTACACCTTC. This sequence encodes CSVEGTANYGYTF.

The chain employs TRBV4-1 and TRBJ2-7; 10 bases line up with TRBD2. The CDR3 is 16 amino acids. In germline, CDR1 is MGHRA, CDR2 YSYEKL. V lost 1 base to trimming and J lost 0 bases; unmatched junction nucleotides: 3. CDR3 nucleotide sequence: TGCGCCAGCAGCCAAGTGGCTAGCGGGAGCTCCTACGAGCAGTACTTC. As protein: CASSQVASGSSYEQYF.

In its sample, this clone was seen once. V usage is TRBV7-2 and J usage is TRBJ2-6, with D perhaps matching TRBD2 (6 bases). V was clipped by 2 bases and J by 0 bases, with 14 bases between them. This CDR3 comprises 18 residues. From germline, CDR1 is SGHTA and CDR2 FQGNSA. The CDR3 DNA sequence: TGTGCCAGCAGCTTAACCAGCGGGCGTCACTCTGGGGCCAACGTCCTGACTTTC. As protein: CASSLTSGRHSGANVLTF.

This clone was seen just once. This chain links TRBV6-5 with TRBJ2-7, with D possibly matching TRBD2 (6 bases). CDR1 is MNHEY, CDR2 SVGAGI, per germline. The germline V and J ends were trimmed by 2 bases and 6 bases, with 17 bases remaining between them. The CDR3 is 15 amino acids. CDR3 coding DNA: TGTGCCAGCAGTTACCGTAGCGGACGCCCCTTCGAGCAGTACTTC. It is translated as CASSYRSGRPFEQYF.

This clone was recorded a few times. The V gene is TRBV7-2, the J gene TRBJ2-1; D uncertain. The V end lost 1 base, the J end lost 12 bases, and 19 bases lay between the germline ends. Germline CDR1 reads SGHTA; CDR2 reads FQGNSA. CDR3 length: 15 residues. This CDR3 reads CASSLGPGTIPSQFF. Written as DNA, the CDR3 is TGTGCCAGCAGCTTAGGCCCTGGCACGATTCCTTCGCAGTTCTTC. The entire variable domain, with the rest obtained from reference TRBV7-2 and TRBJ2-1, is as follows: GAGVSQSPSNKVTEKGKDVELRCDPISGHTALYWYRQSLGQGLEFLIYFQGNSAPDKSGLPSDRFSAERTGGSVSTLTIQRTQQEDSAVYLCASSLGPGTIPSQFFGPGTRLTVL.

In regard to this clone: Other nucleotide sequences in the sample specify the same CDR3. V usage is TRBV2 and J usage is TRBJ2-7; 8 positions match TRBD1. Looked up from germline, CDR1 is SNHLY and CDR2 is FYNNEI. The length of the CDR3 is 13 residues. V dropped 4 bases and J dropped 3; count of bases not matched to a gene: 2. The CDR3, as DNA: TGTGCCAGCAGTGCGGGGACAGGCTACGAGCAGTACTTC. Its protein is CASSAGTGYEQYF. Variable domain in full (rest from reference TRBV2 and TRBJ2-7): EPEVTQTPSHQVTQMGQEVILRCVPISNHLYFYWYRQILGQKVEFLVSFYNNEISEKSEIFDDQFSVERPDGSNFTLKIRSTKLEDSAMYFCASSAGTGYEQYFGPGTRLTVT.

This clone has ten or more counts. This sequence joins TRBV27 and TRBJ2-2, with D possibly being TRBD2 (7 bases). Germline assignment: CDR1 MNHEY and CDR2 SMNVEV (reference sequence). CDR3 length equals 14 residues. The V and J ends lost 1 base and 6 bases respectively, with 9 bases between them. The CDR3 protein is CASSLLGGAGELFF. The DNA for the CDR3 is TGTGCCAGCAGTTTATTAGGGGGGGCCGGGGAGCTGTTTTTT.

This sequence joins TRBV7-8 and TRBJ2-1; 8 bases are a match to TRBD2. The germline V gene encodes CDR1 SGHVS and CDR2 FQNEAQ. The CDR3 is made up of 13 amino acids. Losses at the gene ends were 3 bases for V and 13 bases for J; bases not matched to a gene: 8. The CDR3 sequence is CASSFGPGLGQFF. DNA of the CDR3: TGTGCCAGCAGCTTCGGACCGGGACTAGGTCAGTTCTTC.

This clone was recorded once. The rearrangement joins TRBV11-3 to TRBJ2-1; TRBD2 aligns across 7 bases. The CDR3 totals 14 residues. Germline-derived CDR1 and CDR2 are SGHNT and YENEEA. V was pared by 1 base and J by 6 bases, with 3 bases of the junction left unmatched. Here the CDR3 DNA reads TGTGCCAGCAGCTTAGGGGGACTATTCAATGAGCAGTTCTTC. This sequence encodes CASSLGGLFNEQFF.

This clone is a singleton in its sample. The rearrangement joins TRBV7-3 to TRBJ2-3; 10 bases fit TRBD1. CDR3 length: 17 amino acids. Germline trimming cut 4 bases from V and 4 bases from J; bases unmatched to any gene: 11. CDR1 and CDR2 (germline): SGHTA, FQGTGA. CDR3 in amino acids: CASSSDRGRGSPDTQYF. CDR3 DNA sequence: TGTGCCAGCAGCTCCGACAGGGGGCGTGGGTCACCAGATACGCAGTATTTT.

The chain couples TRBV28 to TRBJ2-1; D is perhaps TRBD2 (5 bases). The germline gives CDR1 MDHEN, CDR2 SYDVKM. There are 15 residues in the CDR3. Trimming took 3 bases from V and 5 from J, leaving 14 bases between them. As DNA, the CDR3 is TGTGCCAGCAGTTTGGGGTCTAGCCCCAACAATGAGCAGTTCTTC. Its protein product is CASSLGSSPNNEQFF.